One and the same sample provided the 27 T cell receptor beta chains below, sequenced in a study of T cells expressing NK-cell markers. TCRdb reprocessed the 5' RACE reads, keeping one entry per CDR3 protein, no DNA. The sample data list 500,000 to 700,000 distinct CDR3 sequences. The sequenced sample was blood T cells: a sorted CD56 or NKG2C T cell subset, CD4+ or CD8+ T cells, or bulk PBMC T cells (not recorded which). Receptors originate from a man between 18 and 35 years old in good health.

V gene TRBV5-4 combines with J gene TRBJ2-1; TCRdb calls TRBD1, which cannot be checked without DNA. The CDR3 consists of 14 residues. Per the germline V gene, CDR1 is SGHNT and CDR2 is YYREEE (reference sequence). CDR3 in amino acids: CASMDRDAVPEQFF.

The chain is built from TRBV5-1 and TRBJ1-1; there is no DNA to check the TCRdb D call of TRBD1. CDR3 size: 14 residues. CDR1 and CDR2 (germline): SGHRS, YFSETQ. The CDR3 sequence is CASSDPHRTGEAFF. Combining the CDR3 with reference TRBV5-1 and TRBJ1-1 gives the whole variable domain KAGVTQTPRYLIKTRGQQVTLSCSPISGHRSVSWYQQTPGQGLQFLFEYFSETQRNKGNFPGRFSGRQFSNSRSEMNVSTLELGDSALYLCASSDPHRTGEAFFGQGTRLTVV.

CDR3 sequence: CASSREGLWNEQFF. The J gene is TRBJ2-1, the V gene TRBV27; TCRdb names TRBD2, which stays unverified in the absence of DNA. Germline V lookup: CDR1 MNHEY, CDR2 SMNVEV (reference sequence). The CDR3 is 14 residues long.

The CDR3 protein is CASGRVAGGYTF. V is TRBV6-5 and J is TRBJ1-2; TCRdb reports TRBD1, a call that lacks DNA to check it against. The CDR3 spans 12 residues. Germline V gene sequence: CDR1 MNHEY, CDR2 SVGAGI.

V usage is TRBV29-1 and J usage is TRBJ2-1; TCRdb reports TRBD2, a call that lacks DNA to check it against. This CDR3 has 14 amino acids. Germline values: CDR1 SQVTM, CDR2 ANQGSEA. CDR3 loop: CSGSGGSRSNEQFF.

The genes are TRBV5-5 and TRBJ2-2; TCRdb outputs TRBD1, but without DNA this stays unchecked. Per germline, CDR1 SGHKS and CDR2 YYEKEE (reference sequence). The CDR3 totals 15 residues. The CDR3 reads CASRRTGATTGELFF. The whole variable domain, filled in from reference TRBV5-5 and TRBJ2-2, reads DAGVTQSPTHLIKTRGQQVTLRCSPISGHKSVSWYQQVLGQGPQFIFQYYEKEERGRGNFPDRFSARQFPNYSSELNVNALLLGDSALYLCASRRTGATTGELFFGEGSRLTVL.

The chain has TRBV5-1 and TRBJ2-5. CDR3 length: 15 amino acids. Germline CDR1 reads SGHRS; CDR2 reads YFSETQ. The chain's CDR3 is CASSSDNPLRETQYF.

The chain's CDR3 is CASSQGQGAQHF. The chain recombines TRBV4-2 with TRBJ1-5; the D gene TCRdb calls, TRBD1, cannot be checked with no DNA. This CDR3 comprises 12 residues. Germline CDR1 reads LGHNA; CDR2 reads YNFKEQ.

This chain links TRBV28 with TRBJ2-3; the TCRdb call, TRBD2, lacks DNA for checking. Per germline, CDR1 MDHEN and CDR2 SYDVKM. The CDR3 is made up of 14 amino acids. The CDR3 reads CATSSIFRLDTQYF.

The V call is TRBV7-9, the J call TRBJ2-7. This CDR3 comprises 15 residues. In germline, CDR1 is SEHNR, CDR2 FQNEAQ (reference sequence). CDR3 amino acids: CASSPERGPDHEQYF.

This sequence joins TRBV7-9 and TRBJ1-2. This CDR3 spans 11 amino acids. Germline V gives CDR1 SEHNR, CDR2 FQNEAQ (reference sequence). Here the CDR3 reads CASSLTAGYTF.

The CDR3 region is CASSRAALSYNEQFF. The genes are TRBV5-1 and TRBJ2-1; the TCRdb D gene call, TRBD2, has no DNA to confirm it. Germline CDR1 SGHRS, CDR2 YFSETQ. The CDR3 is 15 amino acids.

V usage is TRBV6-1 and J usage is TRBJ2-5; TCRdb picks TRBD2, but there is no DNA to check that call. Germline assignment: CDR1 MNHNS and CDR2 SASEGT. The CDR3 runs to 13 residues. The CDR3 reads CASSKLASETQYF.

The chain is built from TRBV20-1 and TRBJ2-1. Germline assignment: CDR1 DFQATT and CDR2 SNEGSKA (reference sequence). The CDR3 is 11 residues long. CDR3 in amino acids: CSWSSYNEQFF.

This chain links TRBV12-3 or TRBV12-4 with TRBJ1-3; no DNA is available, so the TRBD1 call from TCRdb remains unchecked. CDR3 size: 17 residues. This chain's CDR3 is CASSLKGTPSVGNTIYF.

This chain links TRBV11-1 with TRBJ2-1; absent DNA, TCRdb's TRBD2 call cannot be checked. The CDR3 has 15 residues. The V gene's germline CDR1 is SGHAT and CDR2 FQDESV (reference sequence). The CDR3 here is CASSPGPSGWDEQFF.

This chain connects TRBV20-1 to TRBJ1-5. Looked up from germline, CDR1 is DFQATT and CDR2 is SNEGSKA (reference sequence). The CDR3 covers 15 residues. This CDR3 reads CSARDLGDSNQPQHF.

The chain combines TRBV5-1 with TRBJ1-2. This CDR3 is 14 amino acids long. Germline V gene sequence: CDR1 SGHRS, CDR2 YFSETQ. The CDR3 sequence: CASSLANSNYGYTF.

This sequence joins TRBV24-1 and TRBJ1-2; TCRdb's D gene call, TRBD1, goes unchecked for lack of DNA. This CDR3 is 15 amino acids long. Germline CDR1 KGHDR, CDR2 SFDVKD. Here the CDR3 reads CATTHGTGDDYGYTF.

The chain carries TRBV13 and TRBJ2-2. Looked up from germline, CDR1 is PRHDT and CDR2 is FYEKMQ (reference sequence). The CDR3 has 14 amino acids. CDR3 protein: CASSYGQNTGELFF.

The rearrangement links TRBV3-1 to TRBJ2-5; without DNA, the TCRdb call of TRBD1 cannot be checked. CDR1 and CDR2 (germline): LGHDT, YNNKEL (reference sequence). CDR3 length: 15 residues. CDR3 in amino acids: CASSQAPAGGETQYF.

The rearrangement joins TRBV29-1 to TRBJ1-1. This CDR3 has 11 amino acids. The germline CDR1 and CDR2 sequences are SQVTM and ANQGSEA. CDR3 sequence: CSAVYDTEAFF.

This chain uses TRBV4-3 with TRBJ2-3; TCRdb selects TRBD1, and the lack of DNA leaves this call unchecked. Germline V gene lookup returns CDR1 LGHNA and CDR2 YSLEER. The CDR3 is 19 residues long. The CDR3 spells CASSQDIGVVSGMADTQYF.

The chain couples TRBV12-3 or TRBV12-4 to TRBJ2-1; TCRdb outputs TRBD1, but without DNA this stays unchecked. This CDR3 is built from 14 residues. Here the CDR3 reads CASSADRIPFSEYF.

This sequence joins TRBV6-1 and TRBJ1-1. Germline CDR1 is MNHNS and CDR2 is SASEGT. This CDR3 has 13 residues. Here the CDR3 reads CASRTSANTEAFF.

The rearrangement uses TRBV5-1 and TRBJ2-1; the TRBD1 assignment by TCRdb is unverifiable without DNA. The length of the CDR3 is 15 residues. CDR1 is SGHRS, CDR2 YFSETQ, per germline. The CDR3 sequence: CASSRGGAQPYEQFF.

The chain employs TRBV28 and TRBJ2-2; TCRdb calls TRBD1, which cannot be checked without DNA. This CDR3 contains 17 residues. The germline V gene encodes CDR1 MDHEN and CDR2 SYDVKM. The CDR3 sequence: CASSLRGARESTGELFF.